One and the same sample provided the 19 T cell receptor beta chains below, sequenced in a study of beta chain features in type 1 diabetes (dated by TCRdb to 2017 to 2018). The library was prepared using the immunoSEQ multiplex PCR assay. All of the isolated RNA was reverse transcribed with the High Capacity cDNA Reverse Transcription Kit, so expressed TCRB transcripts were sequenced. TCRdb took this table from immuneACCESS and kept in-frame rearrangements with V and J called. Such tables lack part of the clones; where checked against another copy, unresolved V genes explain under half of the gap, and the rest is unexplained. Counted in this sample were approximately 140,000 clones; 48% of them appeared once. The ten largest clonotypes hold 0.35% to 0.5% of the sample. Material: Tregs from blood. This specimen's cell subset or site label, per the study, means: regulatory CD4+ T cells. These TCRs come from a man in his late teens or twenties in good health.

The chain combines TRBV7-2 with TRBJ2-3; 11 bases map to TRBD2. The CDR3 sequence is 16 residues long. V lost 5 bases to trimming and J lost 4 bases; unmatched junction nucleotides: 8. From germline, CDR1 is SGHTA and CDR2 FQGNSA. The CDR3 sequence: CASSHTSGGWADTQYF. CDR3 bases: TGTGCCAGCAGCCACACTAGCGGGGGCTGGGCAGATACGCAGTATTTT.

The J gene is TRBJ2-7, the V gene TRBV4-2, with D perhaps TRBD2 (7 bases). Looked up from germline, CDR1 is LGHNA and CDR2 is YNFKEQ. The CDR3 is 16 residues long. Trimming cost V 8 bases and J 6 bases, with 26 bases left between them. The CDR3 loop reads CASPTRGGKVSGEQYF. The CDR3 nucleotides read TGTGCCAGCCCTACGAGGGGGGGAAAAGTATCTGGCGAGCAGTACTTC.

This rearrangement joins TRBV6-1 to TRBJ1-1, with D maybe TRBD1 (6 bases). Trimming removed 6 bases at V and 3 bases at J, with 8 bases between. Germline CDR1 reads MNHNS; CDR2 reads SASEGT. The CDR3 length is 12 residues. The CDR3 bases are TGTGCCAGCAGGGACAGTTACACTGAAGCTTTCTTT. Amino acid sequence: CASRDSYTEAFF.

The chain recombines TRBV18 with TRBJ1-2; D is undetermined. The CDR3 is 16 amino acids. The V end lost 3 bases, the J end lost 5 bases, and 19 bases lay between the germline ends. Germline CDR1 is KGHSH and CDR2 is LQKENI. The CDR3 DNA reads TGTGCCAGCTCACCCTCAACCGGTGGGCGCATGTATGGCTACACCTTC. It encodes CASSPSTGGRMYGYTF.

This clone has only one observation. The chain carries TRBV18 and TRBJ2-2; D is unresolved. Trimming removed 3 bases at V and 6 bases at J, with 5 bases between. CDR1 is KGHSH, CDR2 LQKENI, per germline. The CDR3 is 12 amino acids. The CDR3 loop reads CASSPPAGELFF. The CDR3, as DNA: TGTGCCAGCTCACCCCCGGCCGGGGAGCTGTTTTTT.

The chain joins TRBV11-2 to TRBJ2-1, with 7 nucleotides matching TRBD2. The CDR3 spans 15 residues. The V segment lost 8 bases and the J segment 0 bases; nucleotides outside the gene matches: 7. The V gene's germline CDR1 is SGHAT and CDR2 FQNNGV. DNA for the CDR3: TGTGCCAGCGGGTGGACTAGTCTCTCCTACAATGAGCAGTTCTTC. Its protein product is CASGWTSLSYNEQFF.

The chain uses TRBV30 and TRBJ2-5, with D possibly matching TRBD2 (6 bases). The CDR3 length is 17 residues. Trimming removed 0 bases at V and 2 bases at J, with 19 bases between. Germline V gene sequence: CDR1 GTSNPN, CDR2 SVGIG (reference sequence). DNA of the CDR3: TGTGCCTGGAGTGTACGTCGCGGGGTCTGGGGGCAAGAGACCCAGTACTTC. Amino acids: CAWSVRRGVWGQETQYF.

This clone has a single count. This chain's CDR3 is CASTSGRRMDTEAFF. CDR3 nucleotide sequence: TGTGCCAGTACCTCTGGGAGGCGGATGGACACTGAAGCTTTCTTT. This sequence joins TRBV19 and TRBJ1-1; no firm D call. V lost 7 bases and J lost 3, with 18 bases in between. CDR1 is LNHDA, CDR2 SQIVND, per germline (reference sequence). The CDR3 contains 15 residues.

This CDR3 reads CASRTGQGANEKLFF. DNA for the CDR3: TGTGCCAGCAGGACGGGACAGGGGGCTAATGAAAAACTGTTTTTT. This chain uses TRBV2 with TRBJ1-4; 11 nucleotides align to TRBD1. The CDR3 contains 15 residues. After removal of 6 bases from V and 3 bases from J, the junction contained 3 bases not matched to a gene. Germline assignment: CDR1 SNHLY and CDR2 FYNNEI.

This clone appeared a few times. The chain has TRBV2 and TRBJ2-7; D is unresolved. The germline gives CDR1 SNHLY, CDR2 FYNNEI. The CDR3 runs 11 residues. The V and J ends lost 5 bases and 2 bases respectively, with 4 bases between them. DNA of the CDR3: TGTGCCAGCAGTCTAACCTACGAGCAGTACTTC. It yields the protein CASSLTYEQYF.

The chain couples TRBV10-1 to TRBJ2-1; 7 bases align to TRBD2. Germline V gene data show CDR1 as WNHNN and CDR2 as SYGVQD (reference sequence). After removal of 4 bases from V and 7 bases from J, the junction contained 13 bases not matched to a gene. The CDR3 sequence is 16 residues long. In DNA form, the CDR3 reads TGCGCCAGCAGTGCGGTGACGGGGGGATCTTGGAATGAGCAGTTCTTC. This translates into CASSAVTGGSWNEQFF.

The chain couples TRBV10-3 to TRBJ1-1; TRBD1 matches 7 bases. The germline V gene encodes CDR1 ENHRY and CDR2 SYGVKD. This CDR3 is 14 amino acids long. V dropped 4 bases and J dropped 4; count of bases not matched to a gene: 6. CDR3 in amino acids: CAISGTGAATEAFF. The CDR3, as DNA: TGTGCCATCAGTGGTACAGGGGCTGCCACTGAAGCTTTCTTT.

This chain connects TRBV6-1 to TRBJ1-1; 10 bases match TRBD1. The J segment lost 13 bases and the V segment lost 6 bases, leaving 17 bases of the junction unmatched. The CDR3 is 15 amino acids. Germline V gene lookup returns CDR1 MNHNS and CDR2 SASEGT. The CDR3 nucleotides read TGTGCCAGCAGGTCCCAGCCGACAGGGGGCTTGGTCGGTTTCTTT. The encoded protein is CASRSQPTGGLVGFF.

V is TRBV7-3 and J is TRBJ2-5; weak D call: TRBD2 (6 bases). This CDR3 contains 11 residues. V was cut by 4 bases and J by 7 bases, with 7 bases left in between. The germline gives CDR1 SGHTA, CDR2 FQGTGA. DNA for the CDR3: TGTGCCAGCAGCTCCGGGGGGACCCAGTACTTC. It translates to CASSSGGTQYF.

This rearrangement joins TRBV5-1 to TRBJ2-7, with 14 positions matching TRBD2. CDR3 length: 16 residues. The J segment lost 2 bases and the V segment lost 4 bases, leaving 5 bases of the junction unmatched. Germline V CDR1 and CDR2: SGHRS, YFSETQ. CDR3: CASSRGLAGVAYEQYF. In nucleotides, the CDR3 is TGCGCCAGCAGCCGGGGACTAGCGGGAGTCGCCTACGAGCAGTACTTC.

The CDR3 sequence: CASSLGSNPTDTQYF. In DNA, the CDR3 is TGCGCCAGCAGCCTCGGGAGCAACCCCACAGATACGCAGTATTTT. This chain connects TRBV5-1 to TRBJ2-3, with a tentative D call TRBD2 (6 bases). The V gene's germline CDR1 is SGHRS and CDR2 YFSETQ. Deletions cut 4 bases from V and 2 bases from J, with 14 bases between. CDR3 size: 15 residues. Variable domain in full (rest from reference TRBV5-1 and TRBJ2-3): KAGVTQTPRYLIKTRGQQVTLSCSPISGHRSVSWYQQTPGQGLQFLFEYFSETQRNKGNFPGRFSGRQFSNSRSEMNVSTLELGDSALYLCASSLGSNPTDTQYFGPGTRLTVL.

In this sample, this clone turned up a few times. The chain is built from TRBV18 and TRBJ2-1; no definite D call. The CDR3 is 16 residues long. Germline CDR1 and CDR2: KGHSH and LQKENI. V was clipped by 4 bases and J by 6 bases, with 19 bases between them. The DNA for the CDR3 is TGTGCCAGCTCACGCCGCCGAGAATCCGGTAGCAATGAGCAGTTCTTC. This encodes CASSRRRESGSNEQFF. Full variable domain (rest looked up from reference TRBV18 and TRBJ2-1): NAGVMQNPRHLVRRRGQEARLRCSPMKGHSHVYWYRQLPEEGLKFMVYLQKENIIDESGMPKERFSAEFPKEGPSILRIQQVVRGDSAAYFCASSRRRESGSNEQFFGPGTRLTVL.

The chain employs TRBV7-9 and TRBJ2-7; a weak D match, TRBD1 (6 bases). CDR3 size: 13 residues. V was shortened by 2 bases and J by 12 bases, with 17 bases between the two germline ends. The germline gives CDR1 SEHNR, CDR2 FQNEAQ (reference sequence). In nucleotides, the CDR3 is TGTGCCAGCAGCTTATCCGGGACACGTCTCCCGTACTTC. As protein: CASSLSGTRLPYF. The full variable domain, rest sourced from reference TRBV7-9 and TRBJ2-7, is DTGVSQNPRHKITKRGQNVTFRCDPISEHNRLYWYRQTLGQGPEFLTYFQNEAQLEKSRLLSDRFSAERPKGSFSTLEIQRTEQGDSAMYLCASSLSGTRLPYFGPGTRLTVT.

This clone turned up a few times. CDR3 bases: TGTGCCAGCAGCTTAGGACAATTCTACGAGCAGTACTTC. Translating it yields CASSLGQFYEQYF. The chain recombines TRBV7-9 with TRBJ2-7; D is uncertain. The V end lost 1 base, the J end lost 3 bases, and 7 bases lay between the germline ends. The length of the CDR3 is 13 residues. Germline V lookup: CDR1 SEHNR, CDR2 FQNEAQ (reference sequence).